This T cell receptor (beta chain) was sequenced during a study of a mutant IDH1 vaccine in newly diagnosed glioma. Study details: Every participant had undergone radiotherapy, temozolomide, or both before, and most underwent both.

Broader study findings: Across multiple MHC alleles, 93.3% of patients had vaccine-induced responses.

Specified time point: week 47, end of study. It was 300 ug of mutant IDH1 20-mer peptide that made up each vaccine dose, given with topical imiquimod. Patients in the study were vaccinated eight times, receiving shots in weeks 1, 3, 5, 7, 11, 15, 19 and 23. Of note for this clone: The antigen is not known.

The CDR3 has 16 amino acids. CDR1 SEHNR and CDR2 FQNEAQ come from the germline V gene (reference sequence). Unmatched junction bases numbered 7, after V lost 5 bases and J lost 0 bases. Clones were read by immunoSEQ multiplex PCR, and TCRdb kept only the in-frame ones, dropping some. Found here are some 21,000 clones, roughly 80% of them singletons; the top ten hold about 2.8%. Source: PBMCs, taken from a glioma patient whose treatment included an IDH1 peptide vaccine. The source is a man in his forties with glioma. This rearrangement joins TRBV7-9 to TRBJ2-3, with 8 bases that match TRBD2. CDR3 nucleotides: TGTGCCAGCAGCCCTGCCGGGAGGGTAAGCACAGATACGCAGTATTTT. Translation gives CASSPAGRVSTDTQYF.